A single sample gave rise to the 26 T cell receptor beta chains below, sequenced in a study of cytomegalovirus exposure and HLA in healthy donors. PCR amplification relied on 60 Vbeta primers (plus 13 Jbeta primers). Using immunoSEQ multiplex PCR, the repertoire was profiled, and TCRdb retains in-frame clones only, with some absent. In the table there are tens of thousands of clones, over 70% of which are singletons. Sequencing used PBMCs. The receptors shown here come from a girl between 2 and 10 years old in good health and CMV-seropositive.

This clone appeared a single time. The genes are TRBV7-9 and TRBJ2-5; maybe TRBD1 (5 bases). Germline CDR1 is SEHNR and CDR2 is FQNEAQ (reference sequence). The CDR3 covers 14 residues. V lost 0 bases, J lost 7 bases, and 12 bases lay in between. The CDR3 reads CASSLASQGGTQYF. The CDR3 DNA is TGTGCCAGCAGCTTAGCCTCCCAGGGCGGGACCCAGTACTTC.

The chain couples TRBV13 to TRBJ2-7; 8 bases agree with TRBD2. V was pared by 2 bases and J by 3 bases, with 3 bases of the junction left unmatched. The CDR3 loop spans 14 amino acids. Germline loops: CDR1 PRHDT, CDR2 FYEKMQ (reference sequence). For the CDR3, the DNA is TGTGCCAGCAGCTTAACTAGCGGTAGCTACGAGCAGTACTTC. It translates to CASSLTSGSYEQYF.

This chain connects TRBV4-3 to TRBJ2-1, with 7 positions matching TRBD2. The germline CDR1 and CDR2 sequences are LGHNA and YSLEER. V was pared by 1 base and J by 4 bases, with 7 bases of the junction left unmatched. CDR3 length equals 16 residues. The CDR3 coding sequence is TGCGCCAGCAGCCAAGGGGGCGGGGGTCAATACAATGAGCAGTTCTTC. Residues: CASSQGGGGQYNEQFF.

V usage is TRBV7-9 and J usage is TRBJ1-1; D unclear. In germline, CDR1 is SEHNR, CDR2 FQNEAQ (reference sequence). This CDR3 is built from 11 residues. Trimming shortened V by 2 bases and J by 5 bases, and 3 bases separated the two germline ends. The CDR3, as DNA: TGTGCCAGCAGCTTATATACTGAAGCTTTCTTT. Its protein product is CASSLYTEAFF.

The chain couples TRBV4-2 to TRBJ2-5; 7 bases map to TRBD2. Germline V CDR1 and CDR2: LGHNA, YNFKEQ. This CDR3 contains 13 residues. The V segment lost 5 bases and the J segment 2 bases; nucleotides outside the gene matches: 2. This CDR3 reads CASSGRGQETQYF. The CDR3 DNA is TGTGCCAGCAGCGGGAGGGGTCAAGAGACCCAGTACTTC.

The chain couples TRBV5-1 to TRBJ2-3; D call uncertain. Trimming removed 0 bases at V and 2 bases at J, with 7 bases between. The CDR3 runs 14 residues. Germline assignment: CDR1 SGHRS and CDR2 YFSETQ. CDR3 protein: CASSLGGHTDTQYF. The CDR3 region has the DNA TGCGCCAGCAGCTTGGGTGGGCACACAGATACGCAGTATTTT.

V usage is TRBV18 and J usage is TRBJ2-1; the D gene is possibly TRBD2 (6 bases). CDR1 and CDR2 from the germline V gene are KGHSH and LQKENI. V lost 3 bases and J lost 10, with 10 bases in between. The CDR3 covers 12 residues. The CDR3 nucleotides read TGTGCCAGCTCACCCCGTGGGGGGGAGCAGTTCTTC. Translation: CASSPRGGEQFF. Using reference TRBV18 and TRBJ2-1 for the parts outside the CDR3, the full variable domain is NAGVMQNPRHLVRRRGQEARLRCSPMKGHSHVYWYRQLPEEGLKFMVYLQKENIIDESGMPKERFSAEFPKEGPSILRIQQVVRGDSAAYFCASSPRGGEQFFGPGTRLTVL.

The V and J genes are TRBV6-5 and TRBJ2-1; D unresolved. Per germline, CDR1 MNHEY and CDR2 SVGAGI. The V gene lost 7 bases and the J gene lost 3 bases, with 4 bases spanning the gap. This CDR3 comprises 11 residues. CDR3 in DNA: TGTGCCAGCATAAACTACAATGAGCAGTTCTTC. This sequence encodes CASINYNEQFF.

This chain links TRBV6-5 with TRBJ1-4, with D uncertain. V was shortened by 10 bases and J by 7 bases, with 19 bases between the two germline ends. Germline CDR1 reads MNHEY; CDR2 reads SVGAGI. CDR3 length equals 14 residues. CDR3 in DNA: TGTGCCACCAAAGGCCGGGATTTCGGTGAAAAACTGTTTTTT. This gives the protein CATKGRDFGEKLFF.

This chain connects TRBV19 to TRBJ2-3; TRBD1 aligns across 12 bases. The CDR3 covers 13 residues. In germline, CDR1 is LNHDA, CDR2 SQIVND (reference sequence). V lost 11 bases, J lost 5 bases, and 5 bases stayed unmatched. The CDR3 loop is CALGTGGVDTQYF. The CDR3 DNA follows: TGTGCCCTCGGGACAGGGGGCGTAGATACGCAGTATTTT. The full variable domain, its missing parts supplied by reference TRBV19 and TRBJ2-3, is DGGITQSPKYLFRKEGQNVTLSCEQNLNHDAMYWYRQDPGQGLRLIYYSQIVNDFQKGDIAEGYSVSREKKESFPLTVTSAQKNPTAFYLCALGTGGVDTQYFGPGTRLTVL.

In its sample, this clone was seen once. A junction boundary mismatches the germline segment, possibly from a read error. V and J are TRBV28 and TRBJ2-2; 7 bases are a match to TRBD1. CDR3 length equals 18 residues. CDR1 is MDHEN, CDR2 SYDVKM, per germline. The CDR3 DNA sequence: TGTGTCAGCAGTTACCTCGGCAGGGGGATGGTGGACACCGGGGAGCTGTTTTTT. Its translation: CVSSYLGRGMVDTGELFF.

The J gene is TRBJ2-7, the V gene TRBV27; 11 bases fit TRBD2. Germline trimming cut 7 bases from V and 2 bases from J; bases unmatched to any gene: 10. Germline V gives CDR1 MNHEY, CDR2 SMNVEV (reference sequence). This CDR3 is built from 16 residues. As DNA, the CDR3 is TGTGCCAGCATGGGCGCGGGACTAGCGGATCCCTACGAGCAGTACTTC. Translated, it gives CASMGAGLADPYEQYF.

The rearrangement links TRBV30 to TRBJ2-1, with D possibly TRBD1 on 5 matching bases. Germline V gene lookup returns CDR1 GTSNPN and CDR2 SVGIG (reference sequence). This CDR3 comprises 14 residues. Trimming shortened V by 3 bases and J by 1 base, and 10 bases separated the two germline ends. CDR3 sequence (DNA): TGTGCCTGGAGGATGACAGAGTCCTACAATGAGCAGTTCTTC. Its translation: CAWRMTESYNEQFF.

The genes are TRBV14 and TRBJ2-3; D is undetermined. The CDR3 has 13 amino acids. Germline values: CDR1 SGHDN, CDR2 FVKESK. Deletions cut 7 bases from V and 3 bases from J, with 11 bases between. The DNA for the CDR3 is TGTGCCAGCACCCCCCATTTGACAGATACGCAGTATTTT. This codes for CASTPHLTDTQYF.

This clone was counted between two and nine times. V is TRBV6-5 and J is TRBJ2-7; 8 nucleotides match TRBD1. CDR1 and CDR2 from the germline V gene are MNHEY and SVGAGI. The CDR3 extends over 13 amino acids. Losses at the gene ends were 8 bases for V and 2 bases for J; bases not matched to a gene: 5. CDR3 bases: TGTGCCAGCTGCCGGGACAGGACCTACGAGCAGTACTTC. It yields the protein CASCRDRTYEQYF.

The chain has TRBV5-1 and TRBJ2-7; 8 positions match TRBD2. Trimming at V came to 0 bases and at J to 3 bases, leaving 5 bases not matched to a gene. The CDR3 runs to 15 residues. The germline gives CDR1 SGHRS, CDR2 YFSETQ. Here the CDR3 DNA reads TGCGCCAGCAGCTTGGTTTCGGGGGGGCTCTACGAGCAGTACTTC. Protein: CASSLVSGGLYEQYF. Complete variable domain (other parts from reference TRBV5-1 and TRBJ2-7): KAGVTQTPRYLIKTRGQQVTLSCSPISGHRSVSWYQQTPGQGLQFLFEYFSETQRNKGNFPGRFSGRQFSNSRSEMNVSTLELGDSALYLCASSLVSGGLYEQYFGPGTRLTVT.

J is TRBJ2-7 and V is TRBV4-2; weak D call: TRBD1 (6 bases). The CDR3 has 16 amino acids. Germline lookup yields CDR1 LGHNA and CDR2 YNFKEQ. Trimming took off 4 bases at V and 3 bases at J, with 19 bases between the two ends. CDR3: CASSLVAEEDSYEQYF. CDR3 bases: TGTGCCAGCAGCCTTGTTGCGGAGGAGGACAGCTACGAGCAGTACTTC.

The rearrangement links TRBV9 to TRBJ2-7; 14 bases are a match to TRBD2. The germline V gene encodes CDR1 SGDLS and CDR2 YYNGEE. V lost 4 bases, J lost 7 bases, and 7 bases stayed unmatched. The CDR3 totals 15 residues. The CDR3 is CASSPGTSGREEQYF. The CDR3 DNA is TGTGCCAGCAGCCCAGGGACTAGCGGGAGAGAAGAGCAGTACTTC.

J is TRBJ2-1 and V is TRBV9; TRBD2 aligns across 8 bases. This CDR3 region has 17 residues. V lost 0 bases to trimming and J lost 1 base; unmatched junction nucleotides: 6. Germline V lookup: CDR1 SGDLS, CDR2 YYNGEE. The DNA for the CDR3 is TGTGCCAGCAGCGTAGGTATCAGCGGGAGTTCCTACAATGAGCAGTTCTTC. This translates into CASSVGISGSSYNEQFF.

V usage is TRBV28 and J usage is TRBJ1-2; 7 bases match TRBD1. This CDR3 is built from 13 residues. The germline gives CDR1 MDHEN, CDR2 SYDVKM. The ends lost 7 bases at V and 8 bases at J; junction bases unmatched: 10. CDR3 in DNA: TGTGCCAGCACCTCCTCGACAGGGTCCGGCTACACCTTC. Residues: CASTSSTGSGYTF.

The gene calls are TRBV28 and TRBJ2-3, with 7 positions matching TRBD2. J lost 8 bases, V lost 2 bases, and 7 bases had no gene match. Germline CDR1 MDHEN, CDR2 SYDVKM. This CDR3 spans 14 amino acids. For the CDR3, the DNA is TGTGCCAGCAGTTTAGGGGGGGGTCTGGCTACGCAGTATTTT. Amino acids: CASSLGGGLATQYF.

The rearrangement links TRBV4-3 to TRBJ2-3, with TRBD1 as a possible D gene (6 bases). The V end lost 3 bases, the J end lost 3 bases, and 19 bases lay between the germline ends. From germline, CDR1 is LGHNA and CDR2 YSLEER. The CDR3 spans 17 residues. The CDR3 nucleotides read TGCGCCAGCAGCCACAGAAAAGGAAAGGGGGAAACAGATACGCAGTATTTT. It translates to CASSHRKGKGETDTQYF.

The chain has TRBV30 and TRBJ1-2; the D gene is possibly TRBD1 (6 bases). Germline CDR1 reads GTSNPN; CDR2 reads SVGIG (reference sequence). The CDR3 has 14 residues. Trimming cost V 0 bases and J 3 bases, with 11 bases left between them. CDR3 amino acids: CAWSVTGLYYGYTF. The CDR3 DNA is TGTGCCTGGAGTGTAACAGGGCTTTACTATGGCTACACCTTC. The variable domain in full, with the rest retrieved from reference TRBV30 and TRBJ1-2, is SQTIHQWPATLVQPVGSPLSLECTVEGTSNPNLYWYRQAAGRGLQLLFYSVGIGQISSEVPQNLSASRPQDRQFILSSKKLLLSDSGFYLCAWSVTGLYYGYTFGSGTRLTVV.

The rearrangement joins TRBV10-3 to TRBJ1-1; 7 nucleotides align to TRBD1. Germline CDR1 and CDR2: ENHRY and SYGVKD. CDR3 length: 12 amino acids. J was trimmed by 0 bases and V by 11 bases; bases with no gene match: 3. CDR3 coding DNA: TGTGCCGTAGGGACAGTGAACACTGAAGCTTTCTTT. It codes for CAVGTVNTEAFF.

V is TRBV29-1 and J is TRBJ1-1, with D possibly being TRBD1 (6 bases). The CDR3 runs 12 residues. Germline CDR1 reads SQVTM; CDR2 reads ANQGSEA. The V end was cut by 7 bases, the J end by 4 bases, with 13 bases between. The CDR3 nucleotides read TGCAGCGAGGTACAGGGCTCCACTGAAGCTTTCTTT. Its protein is CSEVQGSTEAFF.

The chain is built from TRBV7-2 and TRBJ1-1, with 7 nucleotides matching TRBD1. The CDR3 is made up of 18 amino acids. Germline trimming cut 1 base from V and 0 bases from J; bases unmatched to any gene: 11. The V gene's germline CDR1 is SGHTA and CDR2 FQGNSA. The CDR3 bases are TGTGCCAGCAGCTTAGTGACTGGGCACAGGGGCATGAACACTGAAGCTTTCTTT. Its translation: CASSLVTGHRGMNTEAFF.